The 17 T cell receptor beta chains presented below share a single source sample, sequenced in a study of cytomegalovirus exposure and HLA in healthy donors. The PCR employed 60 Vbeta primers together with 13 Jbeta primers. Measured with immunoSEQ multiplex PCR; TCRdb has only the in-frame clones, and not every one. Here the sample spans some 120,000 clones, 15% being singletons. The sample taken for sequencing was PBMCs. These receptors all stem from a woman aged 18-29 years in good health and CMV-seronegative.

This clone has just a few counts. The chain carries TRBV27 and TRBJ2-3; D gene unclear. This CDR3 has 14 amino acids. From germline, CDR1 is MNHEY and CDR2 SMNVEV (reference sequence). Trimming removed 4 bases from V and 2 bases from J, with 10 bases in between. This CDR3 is CASSSLIVTDTQYF. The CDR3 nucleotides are TGTGCCAGCAGTTCCTTAATCGTCACAGATACGCAGTATTTT.

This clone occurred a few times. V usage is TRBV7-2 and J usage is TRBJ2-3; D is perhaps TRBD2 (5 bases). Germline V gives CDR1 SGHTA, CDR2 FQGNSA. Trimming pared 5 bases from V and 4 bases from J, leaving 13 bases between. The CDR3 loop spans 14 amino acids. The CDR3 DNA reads TGTGCCAGCAGCACTAGTTTCGCGGCAGATACGCAGTATTTT. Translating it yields CASSTSFAADTQYF.

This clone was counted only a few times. The CDR3: CATSSRDYPSYNEQFF. In DNA, the CDR3 is TGTGCCACCAGCAGTAGGGACTACCCTTCCTACAATGAGCAGTTCTTC. This sequence joins TRBV15 and TRBJ2-1; 7 bases align to TRBD2. V dropped 3 bases and J dropped 1; count of bases not matched to a gene: 6. The CDR3 runs to 16 residues. In germline, CDR1 is LNHNV, CDR2 YYDKDF (reference sequence).

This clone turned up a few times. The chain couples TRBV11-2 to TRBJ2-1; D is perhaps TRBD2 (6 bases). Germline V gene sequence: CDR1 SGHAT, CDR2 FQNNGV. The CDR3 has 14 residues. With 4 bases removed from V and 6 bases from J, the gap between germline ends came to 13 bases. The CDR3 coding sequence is TGTGCCAGCAGCTCGCCGGGACTTCCCAATGAGCAGTTCTTC. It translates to CASSSPGLPNEQFF.

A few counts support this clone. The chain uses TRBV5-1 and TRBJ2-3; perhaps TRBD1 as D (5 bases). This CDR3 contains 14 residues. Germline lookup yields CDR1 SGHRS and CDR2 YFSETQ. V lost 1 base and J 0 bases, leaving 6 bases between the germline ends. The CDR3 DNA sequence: TGCGCCAGCAGCTTGCAGGGTAGCACAGATACGCAGTATTTT. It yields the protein CASSLQGSTDTQYF.

The CDR3 bases are TGTGCCAGCAGAGGGACTCTTTTAAGTGATCAGCCCCAGCATTTT. Protein sequence: CASRGTLLSDQPQHF. The rearrangement links TRBV6-5 to TRBJ1-5; D is perhaps TRBD1 (5 bases). This CDR3 contains 15 residues. Trimming shortened V by 6 bases and J by 5 bases, and 17 bases separated the two germline ends. Per the germline V gene, CDR1 is MNHEY and CDR2 is SVGAGI.

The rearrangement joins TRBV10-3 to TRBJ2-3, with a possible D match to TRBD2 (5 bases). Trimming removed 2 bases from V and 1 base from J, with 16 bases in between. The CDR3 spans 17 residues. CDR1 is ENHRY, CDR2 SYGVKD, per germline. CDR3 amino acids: CAISEVPGNYRTDTQYF. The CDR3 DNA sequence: TGTGCCATCAGTGAGGTCCCCGGGAACTACCGCACAGATACGCAGTATTTT.

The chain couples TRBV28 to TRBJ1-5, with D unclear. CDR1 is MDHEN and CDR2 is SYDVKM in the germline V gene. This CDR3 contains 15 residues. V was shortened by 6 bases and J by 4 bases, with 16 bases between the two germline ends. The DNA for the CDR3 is TGTGCCAGCAGCCCACGGGAGGGCTCGAATCAGCCCCAGCATTTT. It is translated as CASSPREGSNQPQHF.

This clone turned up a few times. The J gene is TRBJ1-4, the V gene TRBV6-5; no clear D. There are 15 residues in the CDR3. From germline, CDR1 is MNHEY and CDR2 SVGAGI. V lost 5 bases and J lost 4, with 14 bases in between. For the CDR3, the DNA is TGTGCCAGCAGTCCCACTAAGCGTCTTAATGAAAAACTGTTTTTT. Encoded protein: CASSPTKRLNEKLFF.

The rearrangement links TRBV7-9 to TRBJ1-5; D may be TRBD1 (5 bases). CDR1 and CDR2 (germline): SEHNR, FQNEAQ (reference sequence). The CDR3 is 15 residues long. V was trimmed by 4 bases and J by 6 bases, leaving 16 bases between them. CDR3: CASSSGSLGAQPQHF. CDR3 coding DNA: TGTGCCAGCAGCTCCGGGTCCCTAGGGGCTCAGCCCCAGCATTTT.

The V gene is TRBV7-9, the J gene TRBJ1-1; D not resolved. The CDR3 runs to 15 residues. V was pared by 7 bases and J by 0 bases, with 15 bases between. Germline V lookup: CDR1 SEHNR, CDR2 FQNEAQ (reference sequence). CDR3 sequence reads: CASTQEGVLNTEAFF. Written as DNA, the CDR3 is TGTGCCAGCACCCAGGAAGGTGTATTGAACACTGAAGCTTTCTTT.

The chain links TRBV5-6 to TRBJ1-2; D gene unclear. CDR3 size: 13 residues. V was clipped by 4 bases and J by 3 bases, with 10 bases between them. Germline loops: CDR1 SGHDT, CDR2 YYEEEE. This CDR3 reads CASSRTDYYGYTF. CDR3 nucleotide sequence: TGTGCCAGCAGCAGGACTGACTACTATGGCTACACCTTC.

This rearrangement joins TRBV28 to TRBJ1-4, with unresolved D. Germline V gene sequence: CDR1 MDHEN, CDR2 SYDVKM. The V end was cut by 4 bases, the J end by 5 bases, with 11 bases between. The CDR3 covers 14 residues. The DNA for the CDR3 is TGTGCCAGCAGTTCGGAGTGGTCCAATGAAAAACTGTTTTTT. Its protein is CASSSEWSNEKLFF.

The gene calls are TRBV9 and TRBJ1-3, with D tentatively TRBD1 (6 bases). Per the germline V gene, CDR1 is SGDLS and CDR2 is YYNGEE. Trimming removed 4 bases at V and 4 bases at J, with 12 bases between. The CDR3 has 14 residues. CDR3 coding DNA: TGTGCCAGCAGCACGGGGACATTCGGAAACACCATATATTTT. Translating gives CASSTGTFGNTIYF.

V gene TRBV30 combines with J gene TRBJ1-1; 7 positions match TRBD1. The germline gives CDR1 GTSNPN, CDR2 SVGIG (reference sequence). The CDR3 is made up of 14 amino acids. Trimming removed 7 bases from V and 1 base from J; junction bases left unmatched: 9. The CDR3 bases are TGTGCCTCTCACCCCGGGACAGAGAACACTGAAGCTTTCTTT. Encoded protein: CASHPGTENTEAFF.

CDR3: CASSAFDKPNQPQHF. The CDR3 bases are TGTGCCAGCAGTGCTTTCGACAAACCAAATCAGCCCCAGCATTTT. The rearrangement joins TRBV2 to TRBJ1-5; D gene unclear. From germline, CDR1 is SNHLY and CDR2 FYNNEI. With 4 bases removed from V and 4 bases from J, the gap between germline ends came to 14 bases. The CDR3 length is 15 residues. Variable domain in full (rest from reference TRBV2 and TRBJ1-5): EPEVTQTPSHQVTQMGQEVILRCVPISNHLYFYWYRQILGQKVEFLVSFYNNEISEKSEIFDDQFSVERPDGSNFTLKIRSTKLEDSAMYFCASSAFDKPNQPQHFGDGTRLSIL.

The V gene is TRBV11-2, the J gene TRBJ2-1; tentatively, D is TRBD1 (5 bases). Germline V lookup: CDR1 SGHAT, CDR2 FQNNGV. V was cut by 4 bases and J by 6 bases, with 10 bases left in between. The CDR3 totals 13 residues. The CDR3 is CASSSPRGNEQFF. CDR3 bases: TGTGCCAGCAGCTCCCCTAGGGGCAATGAGCAGTTCTTC.